Following are 16 T cell receptor beta chains from one sample sequenced in a study of blood T cell repertoires in COVID-19. Repertoires were generated with immunoSEQ multiplex PCR, while TCRdb's copy carries only in-frame clones and drops some. The table shows some 100,000 clones, with just over 85% occurring only once. The source material was peripheral blood. These receptors originate from a man between 50 and 59 years old with COVID-19, enrolled during active disease.

V usage is TRBV4-1 and J usage is TRBJ1-5, with D hard to call. This CDR3 has 15 amino acids. The germline CDR1 and CDR2 sequences are MGHRA and YSYEKL. The V end lost 0 bases, the J end lost 0 bases, and 6 bases lay between the germline ends. This CDR3 is CASSQDVLSNQPQHF. DNA for the CDR3: TGCGCCAGCAGCCAAGATGTACTTAGCAATCAGCCCCAGCATTTT.

The chain recombines TRBV10-3 with TRBJ2-2; D may be TRBD2 (6 bases). Trimming took 6 bases from V and 3 from J, leaving 11 bases between them. From germline, CDR1 is ENHRY and CDR2 SYGVKD. The CDR3 contains 14 residues. The CDR3 DNA follows: TGTGCCATCAGCCCAGGGACTGACACCGGGGAGCTGTTTTTT. Its translation: CAISPGTDTGELFF.

The rearrangement uses TRBV6-4 and TRBJ2-3, with a tentative D call TRBD2 (6 bases). V was cut by 2 bases and J by 3 bases, with 9 bases left in between. CDR1 is MRHNA, CDR2 SNTAGT, per germline. This CDR3 comprises 14 residues. The CDR3 reads CASSDGLATDTQYF. CDR3 bases: TGTGCCAGCAGTGACGGTCTAGCGACAGATACGCAGTATTTT.

V and J are TRBV9 and TRBJ1-1; possible D gene TRBD1, 6 bases. Trimming took off 4 bases at V and 4 bases at J, with 23 bases between the two ends. This CDR3 contains 17 residues. CDR1 and CDR2 (germline): SGDLS, YYNGEE. Written as DNA, the CDR3 is TGTGCCAGCAGCTATCTTGAGGGGGAGTATATTGGCACTGAAGCTTTCTTT. Translated: CASSYLEGEYIGTEAFF.

The rearrangement uses TRBV7-9 and TRBJ2-7; 7 positions match TRBD1. Trimming took 5 bases from V and 3 from J; bases not matched to a gene: 7. This CDR3 has 14 residues. Germline CDR1 and CDR2: SEHNR and FQNEAQ (reference sequence). The CDR3 loop reads CASSPASGGYEQYF. In nucleotides, the CDR3 is TGTGCCAGCAGCCCAGCGTCAGGGGGCTACGAGCAGTACTTC. Looking up the rest from reference TRBV7-9 and TRBJ2-7 gives the full variable domain: DTGVSQNPRHKITKRGQNVTFRCDPISEHNRLYWYRQTLGQGPEFLTYFQNEAQLEKSRLLSDRFSAERPKGSFSTLEIQRTEQGDSAMYLCASSPASGGYEQYFGPGTRLTVT.

The chain links TRBV5-1 to TRBJ1-4; 8 bases are shared with TRBD1. Germline CDR1 and CDR2: SGHRS and YFSETQ. The J segment lost 4 bases and the V segment lost 4 bases, leaving 6 bases of the junction unmatched. CDR3 length: 15 amino acids. As DNA, the CDR3 is TGCGCCAGCAGCCCAATGGGACAGGTTAATGAAAAACTGTTTTTT. Amino acid sequence: CASSPMGQVNEKLFF.

The J gene is TRBJ1-5, the V gene TRBV18, with a possible D match to TRBD1 (5 bases). Trimming removed 3 bases from V and 10 bases from J, with 16 bases in between. The germline V gene encodes CDR1 KGHSH and CDR2 LQKENI. CDR3 length equals 14 residues. The CDR3 loop reads CASSPGAGFGPQHF. In nucleotides, the CDR3 is TGTGCCAGCTCACCTGGGGCAGGCTTTGGACCCCAGCATTTT.

The gene calls are TRBV7-9 and TRBJ2-2, with 8 bases identical to TRBD1. CDR1 is SEHNR, CDR2 FQNEAQ, per germline (reference sequence). CDR3 size: 16 residues. After removal of 4 bases from V and 1 base from J, the junction contained 5 bases not matched to a gene. CDR3 in DNA: TGTGCCAGCAGCTCGCAGGGGGCTATGAACACCGGGGAGCTGTTTTTT. Translating gives CASSSQGAMNTGELFF.

The chain employs TRBV7-9 and TRBJ1-6; D unresolved. The CDR3 contains 15 residues. Trimming stripped 1 base from V and 1 base from J, with 5 bases between. Germline V CDR1 and CDR2: SEHNR, FQNEAQ (reference sequence). DNA for the CDR3: TGTGCCAGCAGCTTAGGGGCGTCCTATAATTCACCCCTCCACTTT. The encoded protein is CASSLGASYNSPLHF.

The chain links TRBV19 to TRBJ1-2; possibly TRBD1 for D (5 bases). Trimming stripped 5 bases from V and 1 base from J, with 8 bases between. Germline V CDR1 and CDR2: LNHDA, SQIVND (reference sequence). CDR3 size: 13 residues. CDR3 coding DNA: TGTGCCAGTAGTGACAGCGTTAACTATGGCTACACCTTC. Translating it yields CASSDSVNYGYTF.

The chain couples TRBV7-8 to TRBJ1-3; D is uncertain. The germline V gene has CDR1 SGHVS and CDR2 FQNEAQ. V was cut by 5 bases and J by 0 bases, with 17 bases left in between. This CDR3 comprises 17 residues. The CDR3 nucleotides are TGTGCCAGCAGCCCAGTCGGCGGGCTGGCCTCTGGAAACACCATATATTTT. Translated: CASSPVGGLASGNTIYF.

The CDR3 nucleotides read TGTGCCAGCAGCGACTACACCGGGGAGCTGTTTTTT. It translates to CASSDYTGELFF. The chain links TRBV5-5 to TRBJ2-2, with D unclear. The CDR3 is 12 amino acids. V lost 4 bases and J lost 3, with 4 bases in between. CDR1 SGHKS and CDR2 YYEKEE come from the germline V gene (reference sequence).

This clone was seen once. This CDR3 reads CASSPGGDYGYTF. The CDR3 DNA reads as TGTGCCAGCAGCCCCGGAGGGGACTATGGCTACACCTTC. V and J are TRBV7-9 and TRBJ1-2, with D possibly matching TRBD1 (5 bases). Per the germline V gene, CDR1 is SEHNR and CDR2 is FQNEAQ (reference sequence). The ends were cut back, 5 bases at V and 3 bases at J, with 10 bases in the middle. This CDR3 spans 13 amino acids.

This rearrangement joins TRBV23-1 to TRBJ2-7, with 7 bases that match TRBD1. TRBV23-1 is designated an ORF whose function remains uncertain. The CDR3 loop spans 10 amino acids. After removal of 8 bases from V and 9 bases from J, the junction contained 4 bases not matched to a gene. The DNA for the CDR3 is TGCGCCAGCGACAGGGCCGGGCAGTACTTC. Encoded protein: CASDRAGQYF.

The chain couples TRBV5-5 to TRBJ2-1; D not resolved. The V end was cut by 4 bases, the J end by 0 bases, with 11 bases between. Per germline, CDR1 SGHKS and CDR2 YYEKEE (reference sequence). The CDR3 length is 15 residues. The CDR3 sequence: CASSPTQLSYNEQFF. CDR3 DNA sequence: TGTGCCAGCAGCCCGACTCAGCTCTCCTACAATGAGCAGTTCTTC. Using reference TRBV5-5 and TRBJ2-1 for the parts outside the CDR3, the full variable domain is DAGVTQSPTHLIKTRGQQVTLRCSPISGHKSVSWYQQVLGQGPQFIFQYYEKEERGRGNFPDRFSARQFPNYSSELNVNALLLGDSALYLCASSPTQLSYNEQFFGPGTRLTVL.

The chain is built from TRBV27 and TRBJ1-1; 7 bases map to TRBD1. The CDR3 has 14 residues. J lost 7 bases, V lost 0 bases, and 5 bases had no gene match. Germline CDR1 is MNHEY and CDR2 is SMNVEV (reference sequence). CDR3 DNA sequence: TGTGCCAGCAGTTTATCCGAAGGGGGCGTTGAAGCTTTCTTT. It is translated as CASSLSEGGVEAFF.